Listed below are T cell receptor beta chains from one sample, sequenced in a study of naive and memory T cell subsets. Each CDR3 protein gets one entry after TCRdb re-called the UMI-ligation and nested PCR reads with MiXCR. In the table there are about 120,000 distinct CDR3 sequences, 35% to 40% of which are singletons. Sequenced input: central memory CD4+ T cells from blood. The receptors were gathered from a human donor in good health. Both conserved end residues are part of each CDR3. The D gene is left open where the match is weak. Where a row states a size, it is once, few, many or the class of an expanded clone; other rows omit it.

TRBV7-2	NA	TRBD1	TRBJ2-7	CASSETGTGTREQYF	TGTGCCAGCAGCGAAACCGGGACAGGGACGAGGGAGCAGTACTTC
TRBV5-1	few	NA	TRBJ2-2	CASSRILNTGELFF	TGCGCCAGCAGCAGAATATTGAACACCGGGGAGCTGTTTTTT
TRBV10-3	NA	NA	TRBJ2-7	CAISERQQIEQYF	TGTGCCATCAGTGAGCGGCAGCAGATCGAGCAGTACTTC
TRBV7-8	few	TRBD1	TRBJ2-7	CASSLDRAGEQYF	TGTGCCAGCAGCTTGGACAGGGCGGGCGAGCAGTACTTC
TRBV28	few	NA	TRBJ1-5	CAQSAGNQPQHF	TGTGCCCAGTCTGCAGGGAACCAGCCCCAGCATTTT
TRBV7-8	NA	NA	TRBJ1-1	CASSLGGGRRSRTEAFF	TGTGCCAGCAGCTTAGGGGGGGGAAGGAGGTCTCGGACTGAAGCTTTCTTT
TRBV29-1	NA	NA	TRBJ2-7	CSVDQGRGSEQYF	TGCAGCGTTGACCAAGGAAGAGGGAGCGAGCAGTACTTC
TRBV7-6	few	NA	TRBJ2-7	CASSLTDHSYEQYF	TGTGCCAGCAGCTTAACCGATCATTCCTACGAGCAGTACTTC
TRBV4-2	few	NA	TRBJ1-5	CASSQDSQPQHF	TGTGCCAGCAGCCAAGATAGCCAGCCCCAGCATTTT
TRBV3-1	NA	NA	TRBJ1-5	CASSQDRSANQPQHF	TGTGCCAGCAGCCAAGACCGGTCGGCCAATCAGCCCCAGCATTTT
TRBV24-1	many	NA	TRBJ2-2	CATSDPSVEGRLFF	TGTGCCACCAGTGATCCCTCAGTTGAAGGGCGGCTGTTTTTT
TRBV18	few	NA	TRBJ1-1	CASSPTGYGAFF	TGTGCCAGCTCACCAACCGGTTACGGAGCTTTCTTT
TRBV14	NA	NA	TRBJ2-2	CASSRSRATGELFF	TGTGCCAGCAGCCGAAGCAGGGCCACCGGGGAGCTGTTTTTT
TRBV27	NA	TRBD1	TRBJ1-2	CASSLYRGDGYTF	TGTGCCAGCAGTCTATACAGGGGTGACGGCTACACCTTC
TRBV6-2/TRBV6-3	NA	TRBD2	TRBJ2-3	CASSQAGVTDTQYF	TGTGCCAGCAGTCAAGCGGGAGTAACAGATACGCAGTATTTT
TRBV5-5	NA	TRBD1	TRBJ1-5	CASSLFPGTGGGQPQHF	TGTGCCAGCAGCTTGTTCCCCGGGACAGGGGGCGGTCAGCCCCAGCATTTT